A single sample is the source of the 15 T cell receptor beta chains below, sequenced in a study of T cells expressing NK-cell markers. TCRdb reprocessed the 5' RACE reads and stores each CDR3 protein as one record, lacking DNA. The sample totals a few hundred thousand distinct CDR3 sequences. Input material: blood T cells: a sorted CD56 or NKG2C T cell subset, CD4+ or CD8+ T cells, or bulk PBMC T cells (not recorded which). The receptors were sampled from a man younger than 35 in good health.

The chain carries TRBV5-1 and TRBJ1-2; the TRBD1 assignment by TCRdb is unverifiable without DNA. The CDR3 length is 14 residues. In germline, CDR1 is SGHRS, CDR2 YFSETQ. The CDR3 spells CASSRTPQLYGYTF. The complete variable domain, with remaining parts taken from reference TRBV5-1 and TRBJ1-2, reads KAGVTQTPRYLIKTRGQQVTLSCSPISGHRSVSWYQQTPGQGLQFLFEYFSETQRNKGNFPGRFSGRQFSNSRSEMNVSTLELGDSALYLCASSRTPQLYGYTFGSGTRLTVV.

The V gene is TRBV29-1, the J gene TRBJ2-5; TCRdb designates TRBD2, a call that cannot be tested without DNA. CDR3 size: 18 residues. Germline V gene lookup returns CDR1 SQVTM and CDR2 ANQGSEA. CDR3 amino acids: CSVGGLLAGVVPEETQYF.

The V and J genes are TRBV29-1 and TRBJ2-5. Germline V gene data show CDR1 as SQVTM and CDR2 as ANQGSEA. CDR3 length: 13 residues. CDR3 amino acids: CSVDSEIQETQYF. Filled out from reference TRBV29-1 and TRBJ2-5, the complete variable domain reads SAVISQKPSRDICQRGTSLTIQCQVDSQVTMMFWYRQQPGQSLTLIATANQGSEATYESGFVIDKFPISRPNLTFSTLTVSNMSPEDSSIYLCSVDSEIQETQYFGPGTRLLVL.

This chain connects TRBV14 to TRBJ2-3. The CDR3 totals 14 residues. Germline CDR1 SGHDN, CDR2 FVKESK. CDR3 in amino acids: CASSQLLSTDTQYF.

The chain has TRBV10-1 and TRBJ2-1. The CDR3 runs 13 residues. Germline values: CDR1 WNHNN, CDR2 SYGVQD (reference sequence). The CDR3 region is CASSAATPNEQFF.

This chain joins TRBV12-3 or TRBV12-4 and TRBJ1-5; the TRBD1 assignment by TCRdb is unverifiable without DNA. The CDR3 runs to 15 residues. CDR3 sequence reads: CASRKTGRANQPQHF.

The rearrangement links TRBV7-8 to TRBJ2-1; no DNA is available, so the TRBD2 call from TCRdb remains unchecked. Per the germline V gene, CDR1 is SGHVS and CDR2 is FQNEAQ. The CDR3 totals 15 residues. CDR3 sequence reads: CASSLLGGRNNEQFF. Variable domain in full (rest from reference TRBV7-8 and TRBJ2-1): GAGVSQSPRYKVAKRGQDVALRCDPISGHVSLFWYQQALGQGPEFLTYFQNEAQLDKSGLPSDRFFAERPEGSVSTLKIQRTQQEDSAVYLCASSLLGGRNNEQFFGPGTRLTVL.

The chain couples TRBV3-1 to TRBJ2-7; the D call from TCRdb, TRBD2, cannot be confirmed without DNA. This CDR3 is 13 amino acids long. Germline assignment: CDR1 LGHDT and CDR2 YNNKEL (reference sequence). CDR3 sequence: CASTLAGEYEQYF.

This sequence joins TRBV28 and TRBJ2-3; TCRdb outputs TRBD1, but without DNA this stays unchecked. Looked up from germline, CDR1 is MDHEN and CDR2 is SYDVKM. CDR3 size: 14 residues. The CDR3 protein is CASRYRVRADTQYF.

The CDR3 loop reads CSVEKREFPETQYF. The J gene is TRBJ2-5, the V gene TRBV29-1; TCRdb names TRBD2, which stays unverified in the absence of DNA. The CDR3 is made up of 14 amino acids. Germline values: CDR1 SQVTM, CDR2 ANQGSEA.

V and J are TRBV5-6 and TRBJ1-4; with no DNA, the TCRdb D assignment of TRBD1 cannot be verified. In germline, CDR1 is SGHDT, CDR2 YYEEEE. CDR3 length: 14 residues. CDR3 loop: CASSYGDADEKLFF. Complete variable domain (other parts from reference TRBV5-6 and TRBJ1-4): DAGVTQSPTHLIKTRGQQVTLRCSPKSGHDTVSWYQQALGQGPQFIFQYYEEEERQRGNFPDRFSGHQFPNYSSELNVNALLLGDSALYLCASSYGDADEKLFFGSGTQLSVL.

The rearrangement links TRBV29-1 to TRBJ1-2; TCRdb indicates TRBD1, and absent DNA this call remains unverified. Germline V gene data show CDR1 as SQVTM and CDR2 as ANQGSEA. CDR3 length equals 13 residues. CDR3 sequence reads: CSVGTAANYGYTF.

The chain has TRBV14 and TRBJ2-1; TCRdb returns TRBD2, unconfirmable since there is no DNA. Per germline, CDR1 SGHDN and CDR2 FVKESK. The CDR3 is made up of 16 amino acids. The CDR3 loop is CASSQGLAGGFYEQFF.

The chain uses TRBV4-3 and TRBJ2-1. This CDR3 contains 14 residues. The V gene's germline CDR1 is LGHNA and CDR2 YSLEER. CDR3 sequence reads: CASSQNSGRQPEFF.

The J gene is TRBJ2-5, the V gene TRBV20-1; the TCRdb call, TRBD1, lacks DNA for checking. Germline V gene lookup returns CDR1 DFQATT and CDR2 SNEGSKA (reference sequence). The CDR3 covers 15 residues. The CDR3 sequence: CSARVPGTPQETQYF.